This TCR beta chain is drawn from a study of blood T cell repertoires in COVID-19. Trimming shortened V by 0 bases and J by 2 bases, and 4 bases separated the two germline ends. CDR3 length: 13 amino acids. CDR1 LNHNV and CDR2 YYDKDF come from the germline V gene (reference sequence). Concerning this clone: The same CDR3 arises from other DNA sequences in this sample as well.

Clones were read by immunoSEQ multiplex PCR, and TCRdb kept only the in-frame ones, dropping some. The table includes over 250,000 clones, more than 80% detected once. The sample taken for sequencing was peripheral blood. The rearrangement joins TRBV15 to TRBJ2-5; D is uncertain. This clonotype was sampled from a woman aged 45 to 65 with COVID-19, enrolled during active disease. In nucleotides, the CDR3 is TGTGCCACCAGCAGAGACTTGCAAGAGACCCAGTACTTC. Amino acids: CATSRDLQETQYF.